This entry features one TCR beta chain sequence. How the authors handled the data: Reference gene primer amplification yielded estimated nucleated cell counts. Here immunoSEQ multiplex PCR was the method, and the copy in TCRdb shows in-frame clones only, minus some. D and trimming were read from the DNA, whereas the V and J calls and clone size are those reported in that table. The table has 170,000 or so clones, 65% to 85% seen once. This sample was included in a study of blood T cell repertoires in COVID-19. Study-level information: Italy, Spain and the United States were the sources of the convalescent and acute COVID-19 samples. PBMCs, B-cell-depleted T cells, or T cells provided the cDNA or gDNA that made up the material.

The CDR3 totals 13 residues. Germline V gene sequence: CDR1 DFQATT, CDR2 SNEGSKA (reference sequence). Deletions cut 3 bases from V and 6 bases from J, with 14 bases between. Sequencing input: peripheral blood. The sequence derives from a woman in her sixties with acute or convalescent COVID-19. The chain uses TRBV20-1 and TRBJ2-5, with TRBD1 as a possible D gene (5 bases). The chain's CDR3 is CSASDAGQKTQYF. CDR3 sequence (DNA): TGCAGTGCTAGTGATGCAGGACAAAAGACCCAGTACTTC.